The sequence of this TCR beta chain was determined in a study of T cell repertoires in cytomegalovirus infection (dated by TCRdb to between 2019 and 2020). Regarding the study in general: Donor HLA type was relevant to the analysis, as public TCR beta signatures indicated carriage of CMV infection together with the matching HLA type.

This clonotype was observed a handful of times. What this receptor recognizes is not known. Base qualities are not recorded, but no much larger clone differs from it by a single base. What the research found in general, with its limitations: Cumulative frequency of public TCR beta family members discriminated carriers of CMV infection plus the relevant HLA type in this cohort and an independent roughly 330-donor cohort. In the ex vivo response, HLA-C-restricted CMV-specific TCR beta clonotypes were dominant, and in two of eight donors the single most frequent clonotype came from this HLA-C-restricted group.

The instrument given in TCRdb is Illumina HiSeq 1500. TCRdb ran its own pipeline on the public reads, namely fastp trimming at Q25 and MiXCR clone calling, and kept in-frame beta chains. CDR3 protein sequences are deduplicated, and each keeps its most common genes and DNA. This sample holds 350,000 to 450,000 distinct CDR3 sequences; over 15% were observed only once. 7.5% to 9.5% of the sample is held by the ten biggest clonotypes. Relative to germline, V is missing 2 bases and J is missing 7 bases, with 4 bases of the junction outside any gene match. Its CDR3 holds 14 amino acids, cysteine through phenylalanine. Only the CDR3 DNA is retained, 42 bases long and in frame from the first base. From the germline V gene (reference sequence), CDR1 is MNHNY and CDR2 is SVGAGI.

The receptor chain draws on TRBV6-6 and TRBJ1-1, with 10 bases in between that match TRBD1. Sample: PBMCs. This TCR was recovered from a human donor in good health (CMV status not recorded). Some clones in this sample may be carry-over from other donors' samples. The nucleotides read TGTGCCAGCAGTTACACTGGGACAGGGGTTGAAGCTTTCTTT. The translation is CASSYTGTGVEAFF.